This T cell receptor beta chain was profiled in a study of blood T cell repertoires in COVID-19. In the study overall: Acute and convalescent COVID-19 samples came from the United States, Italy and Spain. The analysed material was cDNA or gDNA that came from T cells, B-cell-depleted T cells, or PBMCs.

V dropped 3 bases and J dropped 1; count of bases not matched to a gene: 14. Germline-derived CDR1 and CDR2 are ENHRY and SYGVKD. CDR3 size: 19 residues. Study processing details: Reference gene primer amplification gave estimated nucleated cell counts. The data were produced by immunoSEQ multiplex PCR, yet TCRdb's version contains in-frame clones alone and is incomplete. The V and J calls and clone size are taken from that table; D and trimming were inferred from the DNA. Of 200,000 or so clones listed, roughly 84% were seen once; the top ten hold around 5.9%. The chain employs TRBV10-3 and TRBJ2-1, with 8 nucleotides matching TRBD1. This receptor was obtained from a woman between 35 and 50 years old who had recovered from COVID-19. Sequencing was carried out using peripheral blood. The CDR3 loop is CAISESEGLTGGSYNEQFF. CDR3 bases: TGTGCCATCAGTGAATCGGAAGGGCTTACAGGGGGATCCTACAATGAGCAGTTCTTC.